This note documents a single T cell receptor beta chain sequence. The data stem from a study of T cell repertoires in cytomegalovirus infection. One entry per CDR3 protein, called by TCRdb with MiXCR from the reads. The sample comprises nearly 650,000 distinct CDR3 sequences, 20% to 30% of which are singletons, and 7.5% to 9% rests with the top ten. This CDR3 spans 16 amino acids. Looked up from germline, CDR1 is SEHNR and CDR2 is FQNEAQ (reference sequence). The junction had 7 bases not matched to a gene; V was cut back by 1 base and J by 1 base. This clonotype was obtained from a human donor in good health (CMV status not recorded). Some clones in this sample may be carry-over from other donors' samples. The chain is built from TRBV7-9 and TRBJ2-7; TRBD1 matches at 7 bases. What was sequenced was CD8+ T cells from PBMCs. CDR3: CASSLGSQDRSYEQYF. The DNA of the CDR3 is TGTGCCAGCAGCTTAGGCTCGCAGGACAGGTCCTACGAGCAGTACTTC. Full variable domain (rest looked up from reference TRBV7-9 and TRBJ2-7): DTGVSQNPRHKITKRGQNVTFRCDPISEHNRLYWYRQTLGQGPEFLTYFQNEAQLEKSRLLSDRFSAERPKGSFSTLEIQRTEQGDSAMYLCASSLGSQDRSYEQYFGPGTRLTVT.